A single sample gave rise to the 18 T cell receptor beta chains below, sequenced in a study of blood T cell repertoires in COVID-19. The data were produced by immunoSEQ multiplex PCR, yet TCRdb's version contains in-frame clones alone and is incomplete. Counted here are roughly 400,000 clones, around nine tenths occurring once; the ten biggest clones make up around 1.7%. Material for sequencing was PBMCs or T cells enriched from blood (not recorded which). All receptors come from a woman in her twenties or thirties who had recovered from COVID-19.

V gene TRBV30 combines with J gene TRBJ2-5; 8 nucleotides line up with TRBD1. The CDR3 is 16 amino acids. Per germline, CDR1 GTSNPN and CDR2 SVGIG (reference sequence). V lost 1 base to trimming and J lost 5 bases; unmatched junction nucleotides: 12. CDR3 coding DNA: TGTGCCTGGAGTGGGATAGGACAGGGACGCCGGGAGACCCAGTACTTC. Translation: CAWSGIGQGRRETQYF.

Worth noting for this clone: The same CDR3 is also encoded by other DNA sequences in this sample. This chain links TRBV5-1 with TRBJ2-1, with 10 bases identical to TRBD2. Germline trimming cut 4 bases from V and 2 bases from J; bases unmatched to any gene: 3. Germline loops: CDR1 SGHRS, CDR2 YFSETQ. CDR3 length: 15 residues. The DNA of the CDR3 is TGCGCCAGCAGCCTCGGACTAGCGGCCTACAATGAGCAGTTCTTC. It translates to CASSLGLAAYNEQFF.

The chain uses TRBV15 and TRBJ2-1; 13 positions agree with TRBD2. The CDR3 contains 14 residues. Germline V gene sequence: CDR1 LNHNV, CDR2 YYDKDF (reference sequence). Trimming took 7 bases from V and 10 from J; bases not matched to a gene: 7. DNA of the CDR3: TGTGCCACCAACCCGGGACTAGCGGGGACCGAGCAGTTCTTC. Protein sequence: CATNPGLAGTEQFF.

The chain has TRBV7-9 and TRBJ1-4; no clear D gene. The CDR3 extends over 16 amino acids. Germline V gene data show CDR1 as SEHNR and CDR2 as FQNEAQ (reference sequence). The V and J ends lost 2 bases and 7 bases respectively, with 17 bases between them. The CDR3 is CASSLRAPGLVEKLFF. In nucleotides, the CDR3 is TGTGCCAGCAGCTTAAGGGCTCCGGGGTTGGTTGAAAAACTGTTTTTT.

This clone was found once. V usage is TRBV7-8 and J usage is TRBJ2-7, with a possible D match to TRBD2 (6 bases). V dropped 5 bases and J dropped 3 bases, with 8 bases sitting between them. In germline, CDR1 is SGHVS, CDR2 FQNEAQ. CDR3 length equals 12 residues. DNA of the CDR3: TGTGCCAGCAGCCAGGGACTCTACGAGCAGTACTTC. Its protein product is CASSQGLYEQYF.

The rearrangement uses TRBV9 and TRBJ2-1, with 9 bases fitting TRBD2. The V segment lost 4 bases and the J segment 6 bases; nucleotides outside the gene matches: 8. The germline V gene has CDR1 SGDLS and CDR2 YYNGEE. The CDR3 runs to 15 residues. CDR3 DNA: TGTGCCAGCAGCCTCGGCGGGAGGGCCGGCAATGAGCAGTTCTTC. It is translated as CASSLGGRAGNEQFF.

Only one count was recorded for this clone. The chain is built from TRBV6-5 and TRBJ1-4; 9 positions agree with TRBD1. The CDR3 extends over 14 amino acids. The V gene end was trimmed by 2 bases and the J gene end by 7 bases; junction bases not matched to a gene: 2. Germline CDR1 and CDR2: MNHEY and SVGAGI. CDR3 nucleotides: TGTGCCAGCAGTTACGGGACAGGGCCTGAAAAACTGTTTTTT. This codes for CASSYGTGPEKLFF.

The chain has TRBV9 and TRBJ1-6, with 8 bases lining up with TRBD1. The CDR3 extends over 15 amino acids. V lost 0 bases to trimming and J lost 8 bases; unmatched junction nucleotides: 4. From germline, CDR1 is SGDLS and CDR2 YYNGEE. The CDR3: CASSVEGQAYSPLHF. CDR3 DNA: TGTGCCAGCAGCGTAGAGGGACAGGCCTATTCACCCCTCCACTTT. The full variable domain, completed using reference TRBV9 and TRBJ1-6, is DSGVTQTPKHLITATGQRVTLRCSPRSGDLSVYWYQQSLDQGLQFLIQYYNGEERAKGNILERFSAQQFPDLHSELNLSSLELGDSALYFCASSVEGQAYSPLHFGNGTRLTVT.

This chain links TRBV7-3 with TRBJ2-5; TRBD2 is a possible D gene (5 bases). This CDR3 is 15 amino acids long. Germline values: CDR1 SGHTA, CDR2 FQGTGA. The V end was cut by 3 bases, the J end by 1 base, with 12 bases between. The CDR3 sequence: CASSLGPGSQETQYF. For the CDR3, the DNA is TGTGCCAGCAGCTTGGGTCCGGGGTCCCAAGAGACCCAGTACTTC.

V usage is TRBV2 and J usage is TRBJ2-7; 9 positions match TRBD1. With 6 bases clipped from V and 3 bases from J, the junction kept 6 bases outside the gene matches. CDR1 and CDR2 from the germline V gene are SNHLY and FYNNEI. The CDR3 contains 14 residues. CDR3 amino acids: CASRGPGQGYEQYF. DNA of the CDR3: TGTGCCAGCAGGGGGCCGGGACAGGGCTACGAGCAGTACTTC.

Only one count was recorded for this clone. J is TRBJ2-1 and V is TRBV7-2, with D perhaps TRBD1 (6 bases). Looked up from germline, CDR1 is SGHTA and CDR2 is FQGNSA. Trimming cost V 5 bases and J 3 bases, with 14 bases left between them. This CDR3 spans 15 amino acids. The CDR3 here is CASSTGPPNYNEQFF. CDR3 in DNA: TGTGCCAGCAGCACAGGGCCCCCGAACTACAATGAGCAGTTCTTC.

V and J are TRBV5-6 and TRBJ2-7, with TRBD1 matching over 11 bases. V was pared by 4 bases and J by 3 bases, with 3 bases of the junction left unmatched. Germline-derived CDR1 and CDR2 are SGHDT and YYEEEE. The CDR3 is 14 residues long. The CDR3 sequence: CASSQGQGVYEQYF. In nucleotides, the CDR3 is TGTGCCAGCAGCCAGGGACAGGGGGTCTACGAGCAGTACTTC.

The chain links TRBV27 to TRBJ1-5; D unclear. Trimming cost V 1 base and J 9 bases, with 13 bases left between them. The CDR3 runs to 14 residues. CDR1 and CDR2 from the germline V gene are MNHEY and SMNVEV (reference sequence). The CDR3 nucleotides read TGTGCCAGCAGTTTATTCGCCCACGTCAGGCCCCAGCATTTT. It translates to CASSLFAHVRPQHF.

This chain connects TRBV6-2 or TRBV6-3 to TRBJ1-1, with no clear D. CDR1 and CDR2 from the germline V gene are MNHEY and SVGEGT. The ends were cut back, 1 base at V and 8 bases at J, with 5 bases in the middle. The CDR3 extends over 11 amino acids. CDR3 nucleotide sequence: TGTGCCAGCAGTTACTTCGGGGAAGCTTTCTTT. Translating it yields CASSYFGEAFF.

V gene TRBV2 combines with J gene TRBJ2-3, with 12 bases aligning to TRBD2. V gave up 1 base and J gave up 5 bases; unmatched junction bases: 10. CDR3 size: 18 residues. From germline, CDR1 is SNHLY and CDR2 FYNNEI. The CDR3 region is CASSEVSGLAGQEDTQYF. CDR3 nucleotides: TGTGCCAGCAGTGAAGTCTCCGGACTAGCGGGGCAGGAAGATACGCAGTATTTT.

The chain recombines TRBV25-1 with TRBJ2-7; no reliable D call. The germline gives CDR1 MGHDK, CDR2 SYGVNS. This CDR3 is built from 15 residues. V was pared by 1 base and J by 0 bases, with 10 bases between. The CDR3 spells CASSEFGSASYEQYF. As DNA, the CDR3 is TGTGCCAGCAGTGAATTTGGCAGCGCCTCCTACGAGCAGTACTTC.

The chain employs TRBV28 and TRBJ1-2, with TRBD1 matching over 7 bases. Germline V gene sequence: CDR1 MDHEN, CDR2 SYDVKM. With V trimmed by 3 bases and J by 4 bases, 11 bases remained unmatched. CDR3 length: 16 amino acids. As DNA, the CDR3 is TGTGCCAGCAGTTTTGGAGGGGGCCAGGCCCGCTATGGCTACACCTTC. Translation gives CASSFGGGQARYGYTF.

The V gene is TRBV9, the J gene TRBJ1-1, with 8 bases matching TRBD1. The germline CDR1 and CDR2 sequences are SGDLS and YYNGEE. V dropped 0 bases and J dropped 8; count of bases not matched to a gene: 3. The CDR3 is made up of 13 amino acids. CDR3 region: CASSVAGGPEAFF. The CDR3 DNA follows: TGTGCCAGCAGCGTAGCAGGGGGCCCCGAAGCTTTCTTT.